This T cell receptor (beta chain) was obtained from a study of OX40 agonist ivuxolimab in advanced cancers. Overall study context: Partial responses were achieved by three patients: one hepatocellular carcinoma, two cutaneous melanoma.

In germline, CDR1 is GTSNPN, CDR2 SVGIG (reference sequence). The CDR3 loop spans 16 amino acids. V lost 0 bases and J lost 0, with 12 bases in between. General observations from the study: Not determined was the antigen specificity of the expanded peripheral T cells.

Produced via immunoSEQ multiplex PCR; TCRdb's table is partial and in-frame only. The sample includes 45,000 to 50,000 clones, about nine tenths of them seen just once. As concerns this clone: Its specificity is unknown.

This TCR was recovered from an adult with an advanced solid tumor such as melanoma, head and neck, liver or kidney cancer. The sample in question was CD4+ or CD8+ T cells sorted from blood, obtained in a trial of the OX40 agonist ivuxolimab. The chain recombines TRBV30 with TRBJ1-5; D unclear. CDR3 sequence: CAWSVAPVYSNQPQHF. The CDR3 bases are TGTGCCTGGAGTGTAGCTCCCGTATATAGCAATCAGCCCCAGCATTTT.